This T cell receptor (beta chain) came from a study of T-cell memory formation after mild COVID-19 (dated by TCRdb to the early 2020s). In the study overall: TCR sequence clusters from the two donors were largely donor specific. In two donors, T-cell clones that expanded and contracted after mild COVID-19 were tracked by sequencing TCRalpha and TCRbeta repertoires over time. Two young, previously healthy adult volunteers made up the cohort, one male and one female. Study-level results and caveats: The detection of some responding clones in pre-infection memory suggests that pre-existing cross-reactive memory T cells joined the SARS-CoV-2 response. Contracting CD4+ clones turned up mainly in the CM and EM memory subsets, whereas EMRA was where CD8+ clones were enriched. Only a couple of mild cases were covered by the study, and larger cohorts that include severe cases with pre-infection samples were considered necessary. SARS-CoV-2 specificity of the second-wave clones peaking on day 37 was not confirmed. From day 15 to 85, contracting clones showed balanced CD4/CD8 phenotypes, whereas a second wave of clones that expanded from day 15 to 37 leaned towards CD4+.

Ficoll-Paque density gradient centrifugation was used to isolate PBMCs. This clonotype was observed a handful of times. The antigen this receptor binds is unknown. Base qualities were left out, and no much larger clone turns up one base away. TCRdb shows the sequencer as Illumina NovaSeq 6000. TCRalpha and TCRbeta cDNA libraries were constructed by 5'RACE with constant-segment primers, with sample barcodes and unique molecular identifiers being introduced. RNA was extracted from every sample with Trizol reagent. The libraries were amplified in two PCR steps, and the second step added a second sample barcode and Illumina TruSeq adapters. Sequencing of libraries was performed on an Illumina NovaSeq with 2 x 150 bp paired-end reads. The study's processing was this. With migec v1.2.7, reads were demultiplexed and then collapsed into UMI-guided consensus sequences. Using mixcr v2.1.11, the UMI consensuses were aligned to TRA and TRB V and J templates and assembled into clonotypes. Expanded or contracted clonotypes were those called significant by both edgeR and NoisET, with noise models trained on biological replicates. For edgeR calls, the thresholds were a false discovery rate-adjusted p below 0.01 and a log2 fold-change of 1. As an exploratory analysis of dynamics, max-normalized trajectories of the 1000 most abundant clonotypes were examined by PCA with hierarchical clustering. Each responding clone was given a CD4 or CD8 phenotype based on the CD4+ and CD8+ repertoires, which had been sequenced separately. TCRdb itself trimmed the public reads at Q25 with fastp, ran MiXCR and retained productive beta chains. Duplicate CDR3 protein sequences are folded into a single record with the most common DNA and genes. Clone size and V and J calls follow TCRdb, not the original study. The sample has around 410,000 distinct CDR3 sequences on record, more than 20% of them singletons. The ten largest account for around 13% of the sample.

V was cut back by 2 bases and J by 0 bases, leaving a gap of 7 bases between them. The CDR1 and CDR2 encoded by the germline V gene are ENHRY and SYGVKD. Its CDR3 holds 14 amino acids, cysteine through phenylalanine. The entry retains the CDR3 DNA only, 42 bases that are in frame from base 1. The clonotype originates from an adult woman who had mild COVID-19 (a few samples of this study predate the infection). The sample titles of this study are shuffled in the database, so cell type and time point are left out; the donor was told from shared clones. The sequence joins TRBV10-3 to TRBJ1-2, with the D gene too uncertain to name. The material sequenced was PBMCs or a T cell subset sorted from them (not recorded which). The sequence in DNA is TGTGCCATCAGTGAGACCGCAACTAACTATGGCTACACCTTC. Translated, this gives CAISETATNYGYTF.